This TCR beta chain stems from a study of blood T cell repertoires in COVID-19. Study-level background: Samples came from the United States, Italy and Spain, spanning acute and convalescent COVID-19. The cDNA or gDNA used as material had been derived from T cells, B-cell-depleted T cells, or PBMCs.

In the study's own analysis: Amplified reference gene primers provided the basis for estimating nucleated cell counts. The protocol was immunoSEQ multiplex PCR, while the TCRdb copy is restricted to in-frame clones and leaves out a portion. The V and J calls and the clone size are those of that table, but D and trimming were determined from the DNA. The sample lists around 200,000 clones; approximately 84% were seen once. Material: peripheral blood. The receptor was derived from a human donor with acute or convalescent COVID-19. The donor label of this sample is uncertain.

The CDR3 protein is CASSKVGGGAGQPQHF. CDR3 nucleotide sequence: TGTGCCAGCAGCAAAGTGGGGGGAGGGGCTGGCCAGCCCCAGCATTTT. V gene TRBV6-2 or TRBV6-3 combines with J gene TRBJ1-5, with D tentatively TRBD1 (5 bases). Germline V gene lookup returns CDR1 MNHEY and CDR2 SVGEGT. Trimming removed 6 bases from V and 7 bases from J, with 22 bases in between. The CDR3 loop spans 16 amino acids.